This T cell receptor beta chain was found in a study of shared clonotypes between healthy human individuals. Remarks on this clone: The sample has other DNA sequences that encode this CDR3 too.

Clones were sequenced by immunoSEQ multiplex PCR, and TCRdb holds only the in-frame ones, with some missing. The profile covers millions of clones, with roughly nine tenths appearing a single time and about 0.13% taken by the ten largest. The CDR3 is 12 amino acids. Germline CDR1 SGHRS, CDR2 YFSETQ. V was pared by 0 bases and J by 4 bases, with 5 bases between. Donors, healthy HIV-negative adults, lacked recent acute infections or vaccinations. Researchers partitioned CD4+ cells into CD45RA+ naive and CD45RA-negative memory subsets. This clonotype originated in a man younger than 30 in good health. The sequencing sample was made of naive CD4+ T cells sorted from blood. The sample's subset: CD45RA+ positively selected. The chain has TRBV5-1 and TRBJ2-7; D not certain. This chain's CDR3 is CASSLEGYEQYF. DNA for the CDR3: TGCGCCAGCAGCTTGGAAGGTTACGAGCAGTACTTC.